This paragraph reports one T cell receptor beta chain. Its antigen is undetermined. CDR1 is MDHEN and CDR2 is SYDVKM in the germline V gene. The CDR3 covers 15 residues. V was clipped by 3 bases and J by 0 bases, with 12 bases between them. The sample comes from a study of liver allograft versus peripheral blood T cells. As for the study in general: Recipients' peripheral blood T cell receptor repertoires were compared with those in transplanted livers. Study-wide results and caveats: Intra-allograft T cell receptor repertoires in the liver reportedly differed from peripheral blood repertoires.

TCRdb fed the reads into MiXCR, producing one record per CDR3 protein. This table has 5,500 to 7,000 distinct CDR3 sequences, about a sixth appearing once. The TCR sequence derives from a human patient who had a liver transplant. A share of the T cells may be of graft donor origin. J is TRBJ2-7 and V is TRBV28, with D possibly being TRBD2 (6 bases). This chain's CDR3 is CASSFKAGTSYEQYF. DNA of the CDR3: TGTGCCAGCAGTTTTAAGGCGGGGACCTCCTACGAGCAGTACTTC. Supplemented by reference TRBV28 and TRBJ2-7, the full variable domain reads DVKVTQSSRYLVKRTGEKVFLECVQDMDHENMFWYRQDPGLGLRLIYFSYDVKMKEKGDIPEGYSVSREKKERFSLILESASTNQTSMYLCASSFKAGTSYEQYFGPGTRLTVT.